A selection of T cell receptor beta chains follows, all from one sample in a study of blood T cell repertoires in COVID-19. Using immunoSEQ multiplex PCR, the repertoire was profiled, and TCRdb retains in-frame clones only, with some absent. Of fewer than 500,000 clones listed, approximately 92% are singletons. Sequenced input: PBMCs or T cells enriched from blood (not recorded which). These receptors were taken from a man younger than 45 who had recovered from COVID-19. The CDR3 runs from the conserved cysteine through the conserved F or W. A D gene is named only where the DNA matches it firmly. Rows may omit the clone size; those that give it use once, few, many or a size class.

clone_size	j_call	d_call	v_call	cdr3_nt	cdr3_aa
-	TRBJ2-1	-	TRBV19	TGTGCCAGTAGTATCCCACGGCAGGGTGACGACAATGAGCAGTTCTTC	CASSIPRQGDDNEQFF
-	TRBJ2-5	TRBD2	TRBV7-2	TGTGCCAGCAGCAAACCAGGCGGGAGGGCCATGGACTTC	CASSKPGGRAMDF
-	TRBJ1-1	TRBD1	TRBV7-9	TGTGCCAGCAGCACCCGACTGACAGGGTCGGACACTGAAGCTTTCTTT	CASSTRLTGSDTEAFF
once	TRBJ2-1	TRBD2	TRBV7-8	TGTGCCAGCAGCTCCCCGAACACCCTACTAGCGAGCCCTTTCTCCAATGAGCAGTTCTTC	CASSSPNTLLASPFSNEQFF
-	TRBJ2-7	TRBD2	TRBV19	TGTGCCAGCCTCGGGACTAGCGGGACCTACGAGCAGTACTTC	CASLGTSGTYEQYF
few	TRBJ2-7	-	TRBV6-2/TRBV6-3	TGTGCCAGCAGTCAGGCCTACGAGCAGTACTTC	CASSQAYEQYF
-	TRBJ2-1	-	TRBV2	TGTGCCAGCAGTGAAGGTGGCCCCTACAATGAGCAGTTCTTC	CASSEGGPYNEQFF
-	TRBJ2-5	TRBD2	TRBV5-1	TGCGCCAGCAACCCTGGAAGTGCGGCGGGGGTGGCCCAGTACTTC	CASNPGSAAGVAQYF
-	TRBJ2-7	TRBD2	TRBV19	TGTGCCAGTAGTTTTCTAGCGGGAGGCTCCTACGAGCAGTACTTC	CASSFLAGGSYEQYF
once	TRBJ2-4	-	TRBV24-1	TGTGCCACCAGTGATTCGCCGACAGGTTCGGCAAGAGACATTCAGTACTTC	CATSDSPTGSARDIQYF
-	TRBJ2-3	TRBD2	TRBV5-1	TGCGCCAGCAGCCCGGGACTAGCGCTCGACTCCACAGATACGCAGTATTTT	CASSPGLALDSTDTQYF
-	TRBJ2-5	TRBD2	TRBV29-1	TGCAGCGGCCGGCGGGGGTACGAGACCCAGTACTTC	CSGRRGYETQYF
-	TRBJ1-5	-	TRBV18	TGTGCCAGCTCACCCGGGGGCAATCAGCCCCAGCATTTT	CASSPGGNQPQHF
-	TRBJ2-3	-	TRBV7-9	TGTGCCAGCAGCTTAGTGGTCGGAAGGAGTCGTACGCAGTATTTT	CASSLVVGRSRTQYF
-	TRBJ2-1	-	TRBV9	TGTGCCAGCAGCACTCTGGGGGGTTCCTACAATGAGCAGTTCTTC	CASSTLGGSYNEQFF